Listed below are T cell receptor beta chains from one sample, sequenced in a study of T cell changes during pregnancy in multiple sclerosis. Clones were sequenced by immunoSEQ multiplex PCR, and TCRdb holds only the in-frame ones, with some missing. This table holds tens of thousands of clones, 75% to 95% found once. Source: peripheral blood, taken in the third trimester of pregnancy. Receptors originate from a female donor in good health, enrolled as a control in a pregnancy study. The CDR3 runs from the conserved cysteine through the conserved F or W. The D gene is left open where the match is weak. Where a row states a size, it is once, few, many or the class of an expanded clone; other rows omit it.

J | size | V | length | D | DNA | CDR3
TRBJ2-7 | . | TRBV7-2 | 11 | . | TGTGCCAGCACCGGGGACTACGAGCAGTACTTC | CASTGDYEQYF
TRBJ2-7 | . | TRBV28 | 14 | TRBD2 | TGTGCCAGCAGTTTTTCTAGCGGACGCTACGAGCAGTACTTC | CASSFSSGRYEQYF
TRBJ2-4 | . | TRBV4-3 | 16 | TRBD2 | TGCGCCAGCAGTAAAATAGCGGGTCTAGCCAAAAACATTCAGTACTTC | CASSKIAGLAKNIQYF
TRBJ2-5 | . | TRBV28 | 14 | TRBD1 | TGTGCCAGCAGGCTGACAGGGTCAGGGGAGACCCAGTACTTC | CASRLTGSGETQYF
TRBJ2-3 | . | TRBV5-1 | 15 | . | TGCGCCAGCAGCACGCGACAGGACCGCACAGATACGCAGTATTTT | CASSTRQDRTDTQYF
TRBJ2-1 | . | TRBV7-9 | 16 | . | TGTGCCAGCAGCTTCGAAGGGGGACGAGGCCGCAATGAGCAGTTCTTC | CASSFEGGRGRNEQFF
TRBJ2-5 | . | TRBV5-1 | 13 | TRBD2 | TGCGCCAGCAGCCCGGGACTAGCGGAGACCCAGTACTTC | CASSPGLAETQYF
TRBJ2-7 | once | TRBV6-5 | 16 | TRBD1 | TGTGCCAGCAGTTATCGCGGACAGGGAAAAGGGCACGAGCAGTACTTC | CASSYRGQGKGHEQYF
TRBJ2-1 | . | TRBV13 | 16 | . | TGTGCCAGCAGCTTAATTGAGGGTCTGGGTTACAATGAGCAGTTCTTC | CASSLIEGLGYNEQFF
TRBJ1-2 | . | TRBV7-9 | 16 | . | TGTGCCAGCAGACTTACAGGAACCTCGGATTTATATGGCTACACCTTC | CASRLTGTSDLYGYTF
TRBJ2-2 | . | TRBV7-9 | 16 | TRBD2 | TGTGCCAGCATGAGGGAGGGGAACTCGAACACCGGGGAGCTGTTTTTT | CASMREGNSNTGELFF
TRBJ2-1 | . | TRBV19 | 13 | TRBD2 | TGTGCCAGTACCCCCGGGGGGATGAATGAGCAGTTCTTC | CASTPGGMNEQFF
TRBJ2-7 | . | TRBV10-3 | 16 | TRBD2 | TGTGCCATCAGTGAGTCAGCGGGAGGGCCATCAGGCGAGCAGTACTTC | CAISESAGGPSGEQYF
TRBJ1-2 | . | TRBV6-1 | 13 | . | TGTGCCAGCAGTTGGGGGCGCGGCTATGGCTACACCTTC | CASSWGRGYGYTF
TRBJ1-5 | . | TRBV7-2 | 13 | . | TGTGCCACCCGGAGAAATAGCAATCAGCCCCAGCATTTT | CATRRNSNQPQHF
TRBJ1-4 | . | TRBV25-1 | 14 | TRBD1 | TGTGCCAGCAGTGAGGCCGGGACAGGGGATCTTCTGTTTTTT | CASSEAGTGDLLFF
TRBJ1-5 | once | TRBV28 | 13 | TRBD1 | TGTGCCAGCAGGAGACAGGGAAGACAGCCCCAGCATTTT | CASRRQGRQPQHF
TRBJ1-2 | . | TRBV6-1 | 14 | . | TGTGCCAGCAGTGAAGTCGGGGGATTGAAGGGCTACACCTTC | CASSEVGGLKGYTF
TRBJ1-4 | . | TRBV5-1 | 17 | TRBD1 | TGCGCCAGCAGCCCCACCCCTCTTCCAAGGGGGCGAGAAAAACTGTTTTTT | CASSPTPLPRGREKLFF
TRBJ2-1 | few | TRBV2 | 15 | . | TGTGCCAGCACCCCACTTGTGGGGGCCTCCAATGAGCAGTTCTTC | CASTPLVGASNEQFF
TRBJ2-3 | . | TRBV5-1 | 15 | . | TGCGCCAGCAGCTTCCAGGACAGCGGCACAGATACGCAGTATTTT | CASSFQDSGTDTQYF
TRBJ1-1 | . | TRBV15 | 13 | TRBD1 | TGTGCCACTAAATTACAGGGGGACACTGAAGCTTTCTTT | CATKLQGDTEAFF
TRBJ1-1 | . | TRBV11-1 | 14 | . | TGTGCCAGCAGCTTAGGAGGGTGGGACACTGAAGCTTTCTTT | CASSLGGWDTEAFF
TRBJ2-1 | . | TRBV6-1 | 14 | . | TGTGCCAGCACCCCGGGTAGGTGGGGCCATGAGCAGTTCTTC | CASTPGRWGHEQFF
TRBJ1-2 | . | TRBV7-9 | 13 | . | TGTGCCAGCAGCAGACCAGGGTTGGGCGGCTACACCTTC | CASSRPGLGGYTF
TRBJ2-7 | . | TRBV27 | 14 | . | TGTGCCAGCAGTATGGTCAGAGGTTCCTACGAGCAGTACTTC | CASSMVRGSYEQYF
TRBJ2-2 | . | TRBV28 | 14 | . | TGTGCCAGCAGGGAACAGCCGAACACCGGGGAGCTGTTTTTT | CASREQPNTGELFF
TRBJ2-7 | . | TRBV6-6 | 14 | TRBD1 | TGTGCCAGCAGTCGGACAGGGGGGCCCTACGAGCAGTACTTC | CASSRTGGPYEQYF
TRBJ2-3 | once | TRBV5-1 | 17 | . | TGCGCCAGCAGCTCGGGTCAAGGGGGGGGAGTAGTAGATACGCAGTATTTT | CASSSGQGGGVVDTQYF
TRBJ1-2 | . | TRBV4-1 | 16 | TRBD1 | TGCGCCAGCAGCCAAGATTGGGGACAGGTTAACTATGGCTACACCTTC | CASSQDWGQVNYGYTF
TRBJ2-3 | . | TRBV15 | 16 | TRBD2 | TGTGCCACCAGCAGAGACACTAGCGGGAGCGGAGATACGCAGTATTTT | CATSRDTSGSGDTQYF